This record looks at one T cell receptor (beta chain) sequence and its context. The entry originates in a study of T cell repertoires in ileal Crohn's disease. Only in-frame clones appear in the TCRdb table, and some are missing; sequencing was by immunoSEQ multiplex PCR. The data contain approximately 27,000 clones, around 80% of them singletons. V gave up 7 bases and J gave up 3 bases; unmatched junction bases: 8. The length of the CDR3 is 15 residues. Germline lookup yields CDR1 SGHNT and CDR2 YYREEE (reference sequence). This sequence joins TRBV5-4 and TRBJ2-1, with 9 bases fitting TRBD1. The sequenced material came from ileal tissue. The source is an adult with Crohn's disease. CDR3 coding DNA: TGTGCCAGCGGCAGCCGGACAGGGGACTACAATGAGCAGTTCTTC. Protein sequence: CASGSRTGDYNEQFF.